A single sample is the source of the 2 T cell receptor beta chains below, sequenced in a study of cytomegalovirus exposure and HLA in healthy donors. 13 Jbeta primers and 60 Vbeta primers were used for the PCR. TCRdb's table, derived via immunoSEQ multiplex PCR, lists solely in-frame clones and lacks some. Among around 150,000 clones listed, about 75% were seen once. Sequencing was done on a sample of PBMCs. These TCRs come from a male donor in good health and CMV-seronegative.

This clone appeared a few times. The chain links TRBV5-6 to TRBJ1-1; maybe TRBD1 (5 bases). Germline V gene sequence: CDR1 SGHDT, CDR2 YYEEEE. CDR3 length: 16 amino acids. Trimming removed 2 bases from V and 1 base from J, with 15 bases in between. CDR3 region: CASSLGTFQGNTEAFF. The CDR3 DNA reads TGTGCCAGCAGCTTAGGGACTTTTCAAGGGAACACTGAAGCTTTCTTT.

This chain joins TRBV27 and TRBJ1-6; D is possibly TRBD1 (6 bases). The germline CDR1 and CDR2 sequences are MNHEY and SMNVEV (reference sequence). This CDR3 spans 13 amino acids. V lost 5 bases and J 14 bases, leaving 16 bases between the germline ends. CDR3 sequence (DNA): TGTGCCAGCAGTCCCCGACAGGTACAGGCCCTCCACTTT. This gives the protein CASSPRQVQALHF.